This T cell receptor (beta chain) comes out of a study of blood T cell repertoires in COVID-19 (dated by TCRdb to 2020 to 2022). Looking at the study overall: Samples covering the acute and convalescent phases of COVID-19 were provided by collaborators in the United States, Italy and Spain. The sample metadata nearly always contained a de-identified subject ID, COVID-19 status, age in years and sex. The material from the prospective study consisted of cDNA or gDNA derived from T cells, B-cell-depleted T cells, or PBMCs. HLA class I and class II types, where available, came from metadata supplied by the sample provider rather than from assay-based typing. Samples came from the ongoing ImmuneRACE study (first 160 participants) plus 1,254 subjects from 6 global collaborators. The repertoires were released in a freely available public database meant as a resource for research on the immune response to SARS-CoV-2. The dataset comprised deeply sampled blood TCRbeta repertoires from subjects exposed to, actively infected with, or recovered from COVID-19.

Results the study describes overall, beyond this receptor: Clinical and demographic metadata were provided uncurated, with the amount varying by source and participant.

The germline V gene (reference sequence) sets CDR1 to LNHDA and CDR2 to SQIVND. Trimming accounts for 5 bases at V and 1 base at J, while the number of junction bases matched to no gene is 3. The CDR3 measures 16 amino acids from cysteine to phenylalanine. Left in the record is the CDR3 DNA by itself, 48 bases read in frame from the first base. The immunoSEQ Assay, a bias-controlled multiplex PCR, was used to amplify TCRbeta CDR3 regions from genomic DNA. The source study handled its data this way. The number of nucleated cells in each sample was estimated by amplification of reference gene primers within the assay. To quantify the absolute abundance of each unique TCRbeta CDR3 rearrangement, sequence reads were collapsed and filtered. Productive Simpson clonality was computed per sample as the square root of Simpson's diversity index over productive rearrangements. TCRdb provides this immuneACCESS table in a form limited to in-frame rearrangements. Some clones are lacking; in checked studies, under half of them reflect an unresolved V gene, and why the rest are absent is not known. That table supplies the V and J calls and clone size; D and trimming were determined from the DNA. The sample table shows around 190,000 clones, and approximately 80% are seen once. In total, the top ten clones hold 6% to 8.5% of the sample.

Each collaborating institution followed its own protocols to collect whole blood in K2EDTA tubes. For TCRbeta analysis, collaborators shipped samples as frozen whole blood, isolated PBMCs, or DNA extracted from either of those sample types. With respect to this clone: Its antigen is not yet known. Base qualities were left out, and no much larger clone turns up one base away.

The specimen sequenced was peripheral blood. The rearranged segments are TRBV19 and TRBJ2-5; 14 central nucleotides agree with TRBD2. The clonotype originates from a human donor in a cohort sampled during active COVID-19. The CDR3 is CASSPGLAGGQETQYF. The DNA reads as follows: TGTGCCAGTAGTCCCGGACTAGCGGGGGGCCAAGAGACCCAGTACTTC.